A single sample is the source of the 28 T cell receptor beta chains below, sequenced in a study of shared clonotypes between healthy human individuals. The data were produced by immunoSEQ multiplex PCR, yet TCRdb's version contains in-frame clones alone and is incomplete. The table lists nearly 2 million clones, less than 95% of them singletons. Positive CCR7 selection of CD45RO-negative cells yielded the naive CD8 cells, and terminally differentiated effector memory CD45RA+ cells were excluded. Sequencing used naive CD8+ T cells sorted from blood. The receptors here all came from a man between 18 and 29 years old in good health.

V usage is TRBV10-2 and J usage is TRBJ2-1; the match to TRBD2 covers 10 bases. Trimming at V came to 5 bases and at J to 2 bases, leaving 3 bases not matched to a gene. Germline V gives CDR1 WSHSY, CDR2 SAAADI. The CDR3 sequence is 15 residues long. CDR3 protein: CASSLLAGTYNEQFF. Here the CDR3 DNA reads TGCGCCAGCAGTTTACTAGCGGGGACCTACAATGAGCAGTTCTTC.

V gene TRBV30 combines with J gene TRBJ2-2, with D uncertain. The CDR3 has 13 residues. The germline CDR1 and CDR2 sequences are GTSNPN and SVGIG (reference sequence). Between the trimmed V and J ends, which lost 5 bases and 5 bases, there was a span of 12 bases. CDR3 DNA sequence: TGTGCCTGGCCTAATGGGGAAACCGGGGAGCTGTTTTTT. This codes for CAWPNGETGELFF. The full variable domain, with the rest looked up from reference TRBV30 and TRBJ2-2, is SQTIHQWPATLVQPVGSPLSLECTVEGTSNPNLYWYRQAAGRGLQLLFYSVGIGQISSEVPQNLSASRPQDRQFILSSKKLLLSDSGFYLCAWPNGETGELFFGEGSRLTVL.

The chain joins TRBV5-4 to TRBJ2-7, with 12 bases fitting TRBD2. Looked up from germline, CDR1 is SGHNT and CDR2 is YYREEE (reference sequence). Unmatched junction bases numbered 13, after V lost 0 bases and J lost 6 bases. The CDR3 totals 18 residues. The CDR3: CASSLDLAGGLRGVEQYF. The CDR3 DNA sequence: TGTGCCAGCAGCTTGGATCTAGCGGGAGGGCTTAGGGGAGTCGAGCAGTACTTC.

CDR3 sequence reads: CSASQGGEQYF. CDR3 in DNA: TGCAGTGCTTCACAGGGAGGAGAGCAGTACTTC. This chain connects TRBV20-1 to TRBJ2-7; D may match TRBD1 or TRBD2 (6 bases each). Germline assignment: CDR1 DFQATT and CDR2 SNEGSKA (reference sequence). V was cut by 5 bases and J by 7 bases, with 12 bases left in between. The CDR3 sequence is 11 residues long.

The chain is built from TRBV4-1 and TRBJ2-7, with 13 bases fitting TRBD2. Per germline, CDR1 MGHRA and CDR2 YSYEKL. The CDR3 covers 16 residues. V gave up 0 bases and J gave up 5 bases; unmatched junction bases: 4. CDR3 in amino acids: CASSQEGLAGSDEQYF. The CDR3 DNA reads as TGCGCCAGCAGCCAAGAGGGACTAGCGGGAAGCGACGAGCAGTACTTC.

In this sample, this clone turned up a few times. This sequence joins TRBV7-9 and TRBJ1-2; the match to TRBD1 covers 7 bases. V was pared by 1 base and J by 1 base, with 3 bases of the junction left unmatched. CDR1 and CDR2 (germline): SEHNR, FQNEAQ (reference sequence). The CDR3 runs to 15 residues. CDR3 in DNA: TGTGCCAGCAGCTTAGAGGACAGGCGTAACTATGGCTACACCTTC. Translated: CASSLEDRRNYGYTF.

This chain connects TRBV7-2 to TRBJ2-3; D is perhaps TRBD1 or TRBD2 (5 bases each). This CDR3 region has 15 residues. Germline V CDR1 and CDR2: SGHTA, FQGNSA. V was clipped by 6 bases and J by 0 bases, with 13 bases between them. The chain's CDR3 is CASSEGTESTDTQYF. The CDR3, as DNA: TGTGCCAGCAGTGAGGGGACGGAAAGCACAGATACGCAGTATTTT. Complete variable domain (other parts from reference TRBV7-2 and TRBJ2-3): GAGVSQSPSNKVTEKGKDVELRCDPISGHTALYWYRQSLGQGLEFLIYFQGNSAPDKSGLPSDRFSAERTGGSVSTLTIQRTQQEDSAVYLCASSEGTESTDTQYFGPGTRLTVL.

J is TRBJ1-4 and V is TRBV25-1; possibly TRBD1 for D (5 bases). The germline V and J ends were trimmed by 3 bases and 14 bases, with 16 bases remaining between them. The CDR3 loop spans 13 amino acids. The germline V gene has CDR1 MGHDK and CDR2 SYGVNS. The CDR3 loop is CASSDLDSAPLFF. As DNA, the CDR3 is TGTGCCAGCAGTGATCTAGACAGTGCTCCTCTGTTTTTT.

The CDR3 DNA sequence: TGCGCCAGCAGCCAAGAGTTGTCAGGGAAAGGCTACACCTTC. Its translation: CASSQELSGKGYTF. The rearrangement uses TRBV4-1 and TRBJ1-2; D is perhaps TRBD1 (5 bases). Germline V lookup: CDR1 MGHRA, CDR2 YSYEKL. The CDR3 length is 14 residues. The V end lost 0 bases, the J end lost 8 bases, and 13 bases lay between the germline ends.

V gene TRBV4-3 combines with J gene TRBJ1-1; D gene unclear. Trimming took off 1 base at V and 1 base at J, with 10 bases between the two ends. Germline V gene data show CDR1 as LGHNA and CDR2 as YSLEER. The CDR3 length is 15 residues. CDR3 amino acids: CASSQGWIQNTEAFF. In DNA form, the CDR3 reads TGCGCCAGCAGCCAAGGATGGATCCAGAACACTGAAGCTTTCTTT.

The rearrangement links TRBV4-1 to TRBJ1-1; D ambiguous. The germline V gene has CDR1 MGHRA and CDR2 YSYEKL. Trimming stripped 4 bases from V and 1 base from J, with 7 bases between. This CDR3 has 13 residues. The CDR3 DNA sequence: TGCGCCAGCAGCCGAGAGGAGAACACTGAAGCTTTCTTT. It yields the protein CASSREENTEAFF.

The rearrangement links TRBV4-3 to TRBJ2-1; D unresolved. Germline CDR1 and CDR2: LGHNA and YSLEER. The CDR3 totals 15 residues. The V gene lost 0 bases and the J gene lost 3 bases, with 9 bases spanning the gap. This CDR3 is CASSQDSTYYNEQFF. Here the CDR3 DNA reads TGCGCCAGCAGCCAAGATTCTACTTACTACAATGAGCAGTTCTTC.

This chain joins TRBV30 and TRBJ2-2; tentative D call: TRBD2 (5 bases). With 3 bases removed from V and 5 bases from J, the gap between germline ends came to 16 bases. The germline CDR1 and CDR2 sequences are GTSNPN and SVGIG (reference sequence). The CDR3 is made up of 15 amino acids. The CDR3 DNA sequence: TGTGCCTGGAGAGGGTCGAGGGTACGGACCGGGGAGCTGTTTTTT. Protein: CAWRGSRVRTGELFF.

This chain connects TRBV9 to TRBJ2-4; 8 bases are shared with TRBD2. This CDR3 is 15 amino acids long. J lost 7 bases, V lost 0 bases, and 6 bases had no gene match. Germline values: CDR1 SGDLS, CDR2 YYNGEE. The CDR3 spells CASSVAGGLMNIQYF. The CDR3 region has the DNA TGTGCCAGCAGCGTAGCGGGGGGGCTTATGAACATTCAGTACTTC.

The chain recombines TRBV4-3 with TRBJ2-1, with 8 bases fitting TRBD1. The CDR3 is made up of 15 amino acids. CDR1 is LGHNA, CDR2 YSLEER, per germline. The ends lost 1 base at V and 10 bases at J; junction bases unmatched: 9. The CDR3, as DNA: TGCGCCAGCAGCCAAGCTTGGGACAGGCCTACCGAGCAGTTCTTC. This encodes CASSQAWDRPTEQFF.

J is TRBJ2-2 and V is TRBV7-9; no reliable D call. CDR3 length equals 12 residues. CDR1 and CDR2 (germline): SEHNR, FQNEAQ (reference sequence). The germline V and J ends were trimmed by 6 bases and 6 bases, with 8 bases remaining between them. CDR3 residues: CASRDGPGELFF. In DNA form, the CDR3 reads TGTGCCAGCAGGGATGGACCCGGGGAGCTGTTTTTT.

V gene TRBV5-1 combines with J gene TRBJ1-2; tentatively, D is TRBD1 (5 bases). V lost 1 base and J lost 4, with 8 bases in between. The CDR3 loop spans 13 amino acids. Germline V lookup: CDR1 SGHRS, CDR2 YFSETQ. CDR3 protein: CASSLNQGYGYTF. The CDR3 DNA is TGCGCCAGCAGCTTGAATCAGGGCTATGGCTACACCTTC.

The gene calls are TRBV6-6 and TRBJ2-1; D gene uncertain. CDR3 size: 12 residues. Trimming removed 6 bases at V and 4 bases at J, with 7 bases between. CDR1 is MNHNY and CDR2 is SVGAGI in the germline V gene (reference sequence). The chain's CDR3 is CASRDYYNEQFF. CDR3 DNA: TGTGCCAGCAGAGATTATTACAATGAGCAGTTCTTC.

This chain links TRBV7-8 with TRBJ2-7; perhaps TRBD1 as D (5 bases). CDR1 SGHVS and CDR2 FQNEAQ come from the germline V gene. Trimming removed 0 bases at V and 3 bases at J, with 9 bases between. The CDR3 extends over 14 amino acids. The CDR3 DNA follows: TGTGCCAGCAGCTTAGCAGGGGCAGACTACGAGCAGTACTTC. It specifies CASSLAGADYEQYF.

The J gene is TRBJ1-4, the V gene TRBV28; D is undetermined. The CDR3 loop spans 16 amino acids. CDR1 is MDHEN and CDR2 is SYDVKM in the germline V gene. V dropped 5 bases and J dropped 7 bases, with 20 bases sitting between them. CDR3: CASSRPQWARGEKLFF. CDR3 DNA: TGTGCCAGCAGTCGACCACAGTGGGCCCGGGGTGAAAAACTGTTTTTT.

The rearrangement links TRBV9 to TRBJ1-1, with D hard to call. Germline CDR1 reads SGDLS; CDR2 reads YYNGEE. The CDR3 runs to 12 residues. V shed 3 bases and J shed 7 bases, with 10 bases lying between them. The CDR3 sequence is CASSGLDLEAFF. The CDR3 nucleotides are TGTGCCAGCAGCGGTTTGGACCTTGAAGCTTTCTTT.

The rearrangement joins TRBV7-2 to TRBJ2-1; D unclear. Trimming shortened V by 7 bases and J by 2 bases, and 15 bases separated the two germline ends. This CDR3 is 15 amino acids long. Germline V gene lookup returns CDR1 SGHTA and CDR2 FQGNSA. The CDR3 loop is CASTAILLPYNEQFF. The CDR3 bases are TGTGCCAGCACCGCGATATTGCTACCCTACAATGAGCAGTTCTTC.

This clone was seen just once. This chain links TRBV7-3 with TRBJ2-3, with D maybe TRBD2 (5 bases). This CDR3 has 15 amino acids. Trimming removed 5 bases from V and 6 bases from J, with 18 bases in between. The V gene's germline CDR1 is SGHTA and CDR2 FQGTGA. CDR3 nucleotides: TGTGCCAGCAGCCAAGAGGGATTATGGGGTGATACGCAGTATTTT. It yields the protein CASSQEGLWGDTQYF.

The gene calls are TRBV5-6 and TRBJ1-5; D is unclear. V shed 3 bases and J shed 6 bases, with 10 bases lying between them. This CDR3 is 13 amino acids long. The germline V gene has CDR1 SGHDT and CDR2 YYEEEE. This CDR3 reads CASSYDRSQPQHF. The CDR3 nucleotides are TGTGCCAGCAGCTACGATAGGTCTCAGCCCCAGCATTTT.

Note on this clone: A single base separates this from a much larger clone, so it may be a read error. Other DNA sequences in the same sample also yield this CDR3. DNA of the CDR3: TGTGCCAGCAGCTCACAAGAGACCCAGTACTTC. Amino acid sequence: CASSSQETQYF. V gene TRBV5-4 combines with J gene TRBJ2-5; no firm D call. Per the germline V gene, CDR1 is SGHNT and CDR2 is YYREEE (reference sequence). The ends were cut back, 3 bases at V and 2 bases at J, with 2 bases in the middle. This CDR3 has 11 amino acids.

The chain has TRBV7-8 and TRBJ2-3, with D possibly being TRBD2 (7 bases). Trimming took off 2 bases at V and 5 bases at J, with 14 bases between the two ends. Germline V gives CDR1 SGHVS, CDR2 FQNEAQ. CDR3 length: 15 amino acids. CDR3 bases: TGTGCCAGCAGCTTACCGCTGGGGGGGCAAGATACGCAGTATTTT. This sequence encodes CASSLPLGGQDTQYF.

The rearrangement links TRBV27 to TRBJ2-7; possibly TRBD1 or TRBD2 for D (5 bases each). This CDR3 contains 14 residues. Per the germline V gene, CDR1 is MNHEY and CDR2 is SMNVEV (reference sequence). V lost 4 bases, J lost 2 bases, and 12 bases lay in between. CDR3 bases: TGTGCCAGCAGTTGGGGGTACGGAACCTACGAGCAGTACTTC. The encoded protein is CASSWGYGTYEQYF.

V and J are TRBV7-9 and TRBJ1-4; D is unclear. The CDR3 has 14 residues. Trimming pared 4 bases from V and 3 bases from J, leaving 9 bases between. The V gene's germline CDR1 is SEHNR and CDR2 FQNEAQ (reference sequence). In nucleotides, the CDR3 is TGTGCCAGCAGCTCCCCCCCGTCTAATGAAAAACTGTTTTTT. Its translation: CASSSPPSNEKLFF.